The 14 T cell receptor beta chains below come from one sample, sequenced in a study of blood T cell repertoires in COVID-19. Assay used: immunoSEQ multiplex PCR; TCRdb lists only in-frame clones, some missing. The sample lists approximately 220,000 clones; roughly 82% were seen once. The sequenced sample was peripheral blood. These receptor sequences come from an older woman with acute or convalescent COVID-19.

The CDR3, as DNA: TGTGCCTGGAGGGGGGGTTCAGGACCACCAACTAACTATGGCTACACCTTC. Residues: CAWRGGSGPPTNYGYTF. The rearrangement uses TRBV30 and TRBJ1-2, with a tentative D call TRBD1 (5 bases). With 3 bases removed from V and 0 bases from J, the gap between germline ends came to 20 bases. Germline-derived CDR1 and CDR2 are GTSNPN and SVGIG (reference sequence). CDR3 size: 17 residues.

This clone was detected only a few times. The CDR3, as DNA: TGCGCCAGCAGTGACGGCGGTGCGAACACCGGGGAGCTGTTTTTT. As protein: CASSDGGANTGELFF. The chain couples TRBV10-1 to TRBJ2-2; D uncertain. Trimming took 3 bases from V and 0 from J, leaving 8 bases between them. This CDR3 has 15 residues. Germline CDR1 is WNHNN and CDR2 is SYGVQD (reference sequence).

The chain links TRBV30 to TRBJ2-3, with unresolved D. Germline-derived CDR1 and CDR2 are GTSNPN and SVGIG (reference sequence). This CDR3 region has 14 residues. V lost 2 bases and J lost 2, with 11 bases in between. The CDR3 DNA reads TGTGCCTGGAGTTTGAGGAGTTACACAGATACGCAGTATTTT. This translates into CAWSLRSYTDTQYF.

The genes are TRBV3-1 (or the pseudogene TRBV3-2) and TRBJ2-1; weak D call: TRBD2 (7 bases). This CDR3 is built from 14 residues. V was clipped by 1 base and J by 7 bases, with 11 bases between them. The germline CDR1 and CDR2 sequences are LGHDT and YNNKEL (reference sequence). The CDR3: CASSQVGGQNEQFF. Here the CDR3 DNA reads TGTGCCAGCAGCCAAGTCGGGGGGCAGAATGAGCAGTTCTTC.

The chain couples TRBV24-1 to TRBJ2-1; TRBD1 aligns across 12 bases. Germline loops: CDR1 KGHDR, CDR2 SFDVKD. CDR3 length: 16 residues. V shed 4 bases, J shed 5 bases, and the junction held 5 bases outside the gene matches. The CDR3 protein is CATSDPGQGADNEQFF. The CDR3 DNA reads TGTGCCACCAGTGACCCGGGACAGGGGGCGGACAATGAGCAGTTCTTC.

The chain employs TRBV10-1 and TRBJ2-5; TRBD1 aligns across 8 bases. V gave up 8 bases and J gave up 4 bases; unmatched junction bases: 12. Germline assignment: CDR1 WNHNN and CDR2 SYGVQD (reference sequence). The CDR3 runs to 15 residues. CDR3 coding DNA: TGCGCCAGCTCGGGACAGGCCCCCCCTGGAGAGACCCAGTACTTC. Encoded protein: CASSGQAPPGETQYF.

The chain links TRBV7-9 to TRBJ1-5; possibly TRBD1 for D (6 bases). V was cut by 4 bases and J by 0 bases, with 10 bases left in between. Germline V gene lookup returns CDR1 SEHNR and CDR2 FQNEAQ (reference sequence). The CDR3 contains 15 residues. The CDR3 loop reads CASSSTGNSNQPQHF. The CDR3 nucleotides read TGTGCCAGCAGCTCGACAGGAAATAGCAATCAGCCCCAGCATTTT.

The genes are TRBV6-5 and TRBJ1-6; TRBD1 agrees at 8 bases. Germline V gene sequence: CDR1 MNHEY, CDR2 SVGAGI. V shed 4 bases and J 7 bases; nucleotides not matched to a gene: 6. This CDR3 has 15 amino acids. Written as DNA, the CDR3 is TGTGCCAGCAGTTTCGCCGGGACAGGAAATTCACCCCTCCACTTT. Translating gives CASSFAGTGNSPLHF.

The rearrangement joins TRBV6-4 to TRBJ1-6, with TRBD1 matching over 9 bases. The V segment lost 2 bases and the J segment 10 bases; nucleotides outside the gene matches: 9. The CDR3 loop spans 16 amino acids. Germline V gene data show CDR1 as MRHNA and CDR2 as SNTAGT. Written as DNA, the CDR3 is TGTGCCAGCAGTGACAGACTACGGGACAGGGAATCACCCCTCCACTTT. Translating gives CASSDRLRDRESPLHF.

V is TRBV3-1 (or the pseudogene TRBV3-2) and J is TRBJ2-5, with D perhaps matching TRBD2 (6 bases). Trimming left V 5 bases short and J 4 bases short, with 8 bases between. CDR3 length: 12 amino acids. Germline V gene data show CDR1 as LGHDT and CDR2 as YNNKEL (reference sequence). The CDR3 spells CASSGGGETQYF. DNA of the CDR3: TGTGCCAGCAGCGGGGGAGGAGAGACCCAGTACTTC.

The CDR3 nucleotides read TGTGCCAGCAGATCAAGAACAAGTGGGGCCAACGTCCTGACTTTC. Protein: CASRSRTSGANVLTF. The chain uses TRBV6-5 and TRBJ2-6; D unclear. The length of the CDR3 is 15 residues. Germline V CDR1 and CDR2: MNHEY, SVGAGI. V was shortened by 6 bases and J by 3 bases, with 12 bases between the two germline ends.

This clone has just a few counts. This chain connects TRBV7-9 to TRBJ1-6, with D unresolved. Trimming pared 0 bases from V and 4 bases from J, leaving 4 bases between. This CDR3 contains 14 residues. Germline V lookup: CDR1 SEHNR, CDR2 FQNEAQ (reference sequence). CDR3 protein: CASSLAQYNSPLHF. CDR3 in DNA: TGTGCCAGCAGCTTAGCTCAGTATAATTCACCCCTCCACTTT.

The V call is TRBV25-1, the J call TRBJ1-2; 8 nucleotides align to TRBD1. CDR1 MGHDK and CDR2 SYGVNS come from the germline V gene. V shed 1 base, J shed 7 bases, and the junction held 11 bases outside the gene matches. This CDR3 is 16 amino acids long. CDR3 nucleotide sequence: TGTGCCAGCAGTGAATTTGAGGGTGACAGGGGAGTTGGCTACACCTTC. Its protein is CASSEFEGDRGVGYTF.

This clone was counted once. The chain uses TRBV7-9 and TRBJ2-1, with 11 bases matching TRBD2. Germline V lookup: CDR1 SEHNR, CDR2 FQNEAQ (reference sequence). V gave up 4 bases and J gave up 4 bases; unmatched junction bases: 9. This CDR3 region has 17 residues. CDR3 in amino acids: CASSYQSSGGSYNEQFF. In DNA form, the CDR3 reads TGTGCCAGCAGCTATCAATCTAGCGGGGGGTCTTACAATGAGCAGTTCTTC.